This TCR beta chain is from a study of vaccination and CD4 T cells after COVID-19. On the study more broadly: Cells were stimulated with overlapping spike peptide pools from SARS-CoV-2, HCoV-NL63, HCoV-OC43 and HCoV-229E. No peptide, an HIV-1 Nef pool, or a CEFX pool was what each control culture received.

Cultured CD4+ T cells had their DNA profiled by the Oncomine TCR Beta short-read assay. In TCRdb, the PCR reads were re-called with MiXCR into one record per CDR3 protein. In the table there are almost 7,500 distinct CDR3 sequences, around 30% of which are singletons. This clonotype has a handful of counts. The antigen is unknown. The CDR3 has 12 amino acids. V lost 3 bases and J lost 6, with 9 bases in between. CDR1 is DFQATT and CDR2 is SNEGSKA in the germline V gene (reference sequence). Treatment of the sample: roughly 11-day PBMC culture with coronavirus spike peptide pools or control peptides (ViraFEST assay). Before the COVID-19 pandemic (2011-2018), CD4+ T cells were obtained from the unexposed donor. Under the ViraFEST approach, antigen-specific T cells were expanded with peptide pools and TCRs subsequently sequenced.

The sequence came from a human donor in good health. The material sequenced was CD4+ T cells from blood, cultured in vitro. The chain couples TRBV20-1 to TRBJ2-1; D is undetermined. DNA for the CDR3: TGCAGTGCTAGGAAGGCCGTCAATGAGCAGTTCTTC. This translates into CSARKAVNEQFF.